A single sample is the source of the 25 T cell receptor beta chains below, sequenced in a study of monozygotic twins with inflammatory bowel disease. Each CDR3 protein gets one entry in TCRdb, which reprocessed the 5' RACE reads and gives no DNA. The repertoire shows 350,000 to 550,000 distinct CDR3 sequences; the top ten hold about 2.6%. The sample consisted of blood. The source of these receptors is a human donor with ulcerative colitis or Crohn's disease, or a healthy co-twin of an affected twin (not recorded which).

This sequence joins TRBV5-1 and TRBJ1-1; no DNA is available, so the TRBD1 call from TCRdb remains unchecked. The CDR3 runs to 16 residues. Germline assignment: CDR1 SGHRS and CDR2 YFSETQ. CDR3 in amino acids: CASSLGGTGGHTEAFF.

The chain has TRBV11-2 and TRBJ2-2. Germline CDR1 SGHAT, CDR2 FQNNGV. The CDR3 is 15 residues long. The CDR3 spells CASSFGGSTAGELFF.

The CDR3: CASSLAGERETQYF. The V call is TRBV7-2, the J call TRBJ2-5. CDR1 is SGHTA and CDR2 is FQGNSA in the germline V gene. This CDR3 spans 14 amino acids.

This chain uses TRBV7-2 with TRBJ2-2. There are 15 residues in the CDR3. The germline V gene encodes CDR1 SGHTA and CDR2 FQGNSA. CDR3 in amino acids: CASSLNRPNTGELFF.

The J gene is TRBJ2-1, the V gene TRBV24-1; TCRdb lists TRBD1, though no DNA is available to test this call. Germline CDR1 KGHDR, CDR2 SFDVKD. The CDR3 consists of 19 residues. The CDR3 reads CATSVPPGVKSSTYNEQFF.

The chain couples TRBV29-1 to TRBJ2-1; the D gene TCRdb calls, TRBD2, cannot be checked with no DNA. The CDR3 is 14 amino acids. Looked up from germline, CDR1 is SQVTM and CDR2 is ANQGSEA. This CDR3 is CSVGLAVAYNEQFF.

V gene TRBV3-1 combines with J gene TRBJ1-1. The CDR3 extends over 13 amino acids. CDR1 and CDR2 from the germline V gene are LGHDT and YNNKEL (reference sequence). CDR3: CASSQGRGLKAFF.

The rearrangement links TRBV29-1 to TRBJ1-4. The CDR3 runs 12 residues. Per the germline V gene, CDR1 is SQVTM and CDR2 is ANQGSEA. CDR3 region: CSAWEPNEKLFF.

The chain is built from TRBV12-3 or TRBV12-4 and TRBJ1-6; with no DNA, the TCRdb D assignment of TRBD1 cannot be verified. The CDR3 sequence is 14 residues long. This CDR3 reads CASSRGTDNSPLHF.

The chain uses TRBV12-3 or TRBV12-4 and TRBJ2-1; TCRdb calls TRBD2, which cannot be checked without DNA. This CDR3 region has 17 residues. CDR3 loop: CASLGLAFGLPYNEQFF.

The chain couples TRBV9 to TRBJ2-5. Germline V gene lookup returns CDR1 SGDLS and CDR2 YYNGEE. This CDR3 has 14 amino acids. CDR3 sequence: CASSVGPTKETQYF.

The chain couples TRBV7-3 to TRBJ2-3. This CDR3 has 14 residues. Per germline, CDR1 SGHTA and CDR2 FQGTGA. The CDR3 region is CASSLIPDTDTQYF.

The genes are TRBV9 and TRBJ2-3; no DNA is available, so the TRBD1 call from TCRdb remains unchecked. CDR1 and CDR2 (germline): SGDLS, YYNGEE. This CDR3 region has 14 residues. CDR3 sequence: CASSTGTGTDTQYF.

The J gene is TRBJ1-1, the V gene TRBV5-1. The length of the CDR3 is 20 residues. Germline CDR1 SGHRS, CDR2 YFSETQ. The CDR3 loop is CASSWNLGSLTRESITEAFF. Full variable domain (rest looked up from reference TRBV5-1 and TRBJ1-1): KAGVTQTPRYLIKTRGQQVTLSCSPISGHRSVSWYQQTPGQGLQFLFEYFSETQRNKGNFPGRFSGRQFSNSRSEMNVSTLELGDSALYLCASSWNLGSLTRESITEAFFGQGTRLTVV.

The CDR3 protein is CASNGAGGGYNEQFF. J is TRBJ2-1 and V is TRBV4-2; TCRdb gives TRBD2 as the D gene, but with no DNA this cannot be confirmed. This CDR3 has 15 residues. Looked up from germline, CDR1 is LGHNA and CDR2 is YNFKEQ.

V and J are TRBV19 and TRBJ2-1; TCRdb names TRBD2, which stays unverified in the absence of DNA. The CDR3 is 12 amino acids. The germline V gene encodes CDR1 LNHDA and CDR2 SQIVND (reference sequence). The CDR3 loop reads CASSMGDGGQFF. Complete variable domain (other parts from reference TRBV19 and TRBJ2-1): DGGITQSPKYLFRKEGQNVTLSCEQNLNHDAMYWYRQDPGQGLRLIYYSQIVNDFQKGDIAEGYSVSREKKESFPLTVTSAQKNPTAFYLCASSMGDGGQFFGPGTRLTVL.

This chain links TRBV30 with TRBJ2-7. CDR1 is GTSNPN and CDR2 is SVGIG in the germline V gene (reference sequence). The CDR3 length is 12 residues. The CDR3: CAWSTGSYEQYF.

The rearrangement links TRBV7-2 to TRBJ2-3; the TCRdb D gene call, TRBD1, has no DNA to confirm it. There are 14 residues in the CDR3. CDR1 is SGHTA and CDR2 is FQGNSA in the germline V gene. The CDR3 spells CASRDRGSTDTQYF.

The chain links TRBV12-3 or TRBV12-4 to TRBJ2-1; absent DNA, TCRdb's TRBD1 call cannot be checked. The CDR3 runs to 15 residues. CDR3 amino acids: CASSSSGHLYNEQFF.

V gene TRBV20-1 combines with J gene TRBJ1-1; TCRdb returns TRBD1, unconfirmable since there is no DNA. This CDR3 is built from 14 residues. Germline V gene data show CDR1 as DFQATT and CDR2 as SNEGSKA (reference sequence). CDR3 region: CSARTRGTVTEAFF.

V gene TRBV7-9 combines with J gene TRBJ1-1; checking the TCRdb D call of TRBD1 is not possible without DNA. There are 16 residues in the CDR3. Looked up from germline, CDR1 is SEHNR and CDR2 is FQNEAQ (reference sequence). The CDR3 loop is CASSPRERSMNTEAFF.

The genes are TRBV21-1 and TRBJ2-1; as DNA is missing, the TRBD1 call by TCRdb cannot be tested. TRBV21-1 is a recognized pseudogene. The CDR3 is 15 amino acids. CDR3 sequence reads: CASSNLNRGNNEQFF.

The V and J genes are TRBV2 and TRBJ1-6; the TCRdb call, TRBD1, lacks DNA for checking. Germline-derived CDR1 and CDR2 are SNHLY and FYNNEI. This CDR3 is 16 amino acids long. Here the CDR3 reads CASSADRSAYNSPLHF.

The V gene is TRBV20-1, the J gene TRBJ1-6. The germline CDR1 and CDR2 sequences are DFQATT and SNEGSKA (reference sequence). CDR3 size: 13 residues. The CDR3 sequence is CSAPTPADSTLHF.

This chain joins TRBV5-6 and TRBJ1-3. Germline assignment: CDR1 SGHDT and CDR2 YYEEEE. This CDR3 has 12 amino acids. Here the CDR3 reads CASSESRNTIYF.